The T cell receptor beta chain described here comes from a study of circulating CD8 cells and anti-PD-1 response in melanoma. Study in general: Non-responders showed stable or progressive disease; responders showed complete or partial response.

Study outcomes and limitations: Only baseline and M1 samples entered the published repertoire comparisons. DNEG was most diverse; TIGIT repertoires were least diverse. Under 7% of TRB clonotypes were shared between subsets at M1.

TCR libraries were prepared from approximately 15 ng of total RNA with the QIAseq Immune Repertoire TCR panel. MiXCR, applied by TCRdb to the reads, yields one record per CDR3 protein. This table holds under 800 distinct CDR3 sequences, around 13% found once. This clonotype was detected a few times. Its specificity is not known. This CDR3 contains 16 residues. The ends lost 3 bases at V and 3 bases at J; junction bases unmatched: 12. Germline V gene sequence: CDR1 SQVTM, CDR2 ANQGSEA. Live CD3+CD8+TCRalphabeta+ cells were sorted into four subsets by PD-1 and/or TIGIT. The chain recombines TRBV29-1 with TRBJ2-7; 9 bases line up with TRBD2. Source: CD8+ T cells from PBMCs, taken at baseline or after one month of anti-PD-1 therapy (not recorded which). This receptor was taken from a human donor with melanoma. The CDR3 coding sequence is TGCAGCGTTGACGTCGGAGGGGGGACTAGCCACTACGAGCAGTACTTC. Translation gives CSVDVGGGTSHYEQYF.